This T cell receptor (beta chain) was sequenced in a study of radiotherapy plus CTLA-4 blockade in lung cancer. Findings of the study overall: The study found tumor-derived TCR clones expanded in blood after radiotherapy plus ipilimumab. Early shifts in blood T cell clones, with interferon-beta, reportedly predicted response best.

The germline V gene has CDR1 SQVTM and CDR2 ANQGSEA. The CDR3 runs 15 residues. V shed 1 base and J shed 2 bases, with 13 bases lying between them. Note on this clone: Its antigen remains unidentified.

Chemo-refractory metastatic non-small-cell lung cancer patients underwent focal radiation alongside CTLA-4 blockade with ipilimumab. Using immunoSEQ multiplex PCR, the repertoire was profiled, and TCRdb retains in-frame clones only, with some absent. This sample has about 49,000 clones, with about 88% found just once. V and J are TRBV29-1 and TRBJ2-3; D not certain. Sequenced here: peripheral blood, sampled from a patient treated with radiotherapy plus ipilimumab. This TCR came from a human donor with non-small cell lung cancer whose response to radiotherapy plus ipilimumab could not be evaluated. The CDR3 nucleotides are TGCAGCGTTGAAGTGTCAGGTCTTTCCACAGATACGCAGTATTTT. Amino acid sequence: CSVEVSGLSTDTQYF.